The source of this TCR beta chain is a study of blood T cells in healthy people across ages (dated by TCRdb to between 2014 and 2017). Concerning the study at large: In model experiments, template switching captured roughly one uniquely barcoded TCR beta cDNA molecule for every two T cells. Age-related changes in TCR beta repertoire diversity were measured in the study by deep sequencing normalized with unique cDNA molecular identifiers. Donors were grouped into four age groups: young (average roughly 16 years), middle-aged (about 38), aged (approximately 58) and long-lived (around 82). To avoid experimental bias, donors of different ages were distributed randomly across sequencing lanes. Using the same blood draw, the study looked at two additional independent replicas of 1 million unique cDNA reads for two donors, one aged 18 to 30 and the other aged 80 or older. Summary of the overall study and its limitations: As age increased, observed TCR beta diversity per million T cells dropped in a roughly linear way, and a significant reduction was already evident by age 40. A strong correlation was found between observed TCR beta diversity and the percentage of naive T cells measured by flow cytometry. Because donor CMV infection status was unknown, age-related changes in expanded clonotypes were potentially confounded. Conclusive comparison of naive and antigen-experienced compartments was prevented by the profiling of bulk unsorted PBMCs. Estimates of total diversity based on one million sequenced T cells were regarded as lower bounds and as underestimates. The long-lived group showed more naive CD4+ T cells, fewer expanded clones and increased TCR diversity than the aged group, suggesting age selection.

The library was produced with 5' RACE. Sequencing instrument: Illumina HiSeq 2500. A second PCR of roughly 7 to 12 cycles was run with a J-beta primer mix and a sample-barcoded 5' primer. A unique molecular identifier was introduced onto each TCR beta cDNA molecule by a template-switch 5' adaptor carrying 12 random nucleotides. Each sample yielded at least 2.5 million CDR3-containing paired-end reads. The Mint cDNA synthesis kit, primed by a TRBC-specific oligonucleotide, was used to synthesize first-strand cDNA from all RNA. All cDNA was treated with uracil-DNA glycosylase and then went through a first 18-cycle PCR with the universal primers M1SS and BC2_uni_R. In the source study's methods: For normalization, 1 million high-quality reads were randomly selected from each sample, with every read carrying a distinct molecular identifier. Instead of being binned into consensus sequences, reads with shared molecular identifiers were discarded. MiTCR, run with a Q25 quality threshold and the strictest error-elimination algorithm, handled CDR3 identification, clonotype clustering and error correction. Lower-bound total TCR beta diversity was estimated with a nonparametric unseen species model using Euler transformation. TCRdb trimmed the raw reads at Q25, called clones with MiXCR and kept productive beta chains. Entries are consolidated by CDR3 protein sequence, retaining the most common genes and DNA. The V and J calls, along with clone size, are taken from TCRdb and not from the paper's own processing. This sample is represented by about 780,000 distinct CDR3 sequences; around 45% of them were singletons. Of the sample, about a sixth falls within the top ten clones.

The CDR3 covers 14 residues, taking in both the cysteine and the phenylalanine. Solely the CDR3 DNA is kept, with 42 bases framed from the first base. In the germline V gene, CDR1 corresponds to SGHRS and CDR2 to YFSETQ. Trimming costs V 3 bases and J 0 bases, and their ends lie 9 bases apart. Comments on this clonotype: No cognate antigen has been identified for it. Base qualities are not recorded, but no much larger clone differs from it by a single base.

Donors were 39 systemically healthy Caucasian individuals from Russia aged roughly 6 to 90 years. Approximately 9 milliliters of peripheral blood were collected from each donor into EDTA-treated Vacutainer tubes. Ficoll-Paque density-gradient centrifugation was used to isolate PBMCs, with at least 7 million obtained per sample. Trizol reagent was used to extract total RNA from the PBMCs, yielding at least 6 micrograms per sample. For every donor, an aliquot of PBMCs went through flow cytometry to measure the percentages of naive CD45RAhigh/CD27high T cells. Rearrangement joined TRBV5-1 to TRBJ1-1; no D gene can be assigned with confidence. Input material: blood. The clonotype was recovered from a man older than 75 in good health. The sequenced DNA is TGCGCCAGCAGCTGGGCACAGCTGAACACTGAAGCTTTCTTT. Translation gives CASSWAQLNTEAFF. With the portions outside the CDR3 filled from the reference TRBV5-1 and TRBJ1-1 genes, the complete variable region becomes KAGVTQTPRYLIKTRGQQVTLSCSPISGHRSVSWYQQTPGQGLQFLFEYFSETQRNKGNFPGRFSGRQFSNSRSEMNVSTLELGDSALYLCASSWAQLNTEAFFGQGTRLTVV.